Listed below are T cell receptor beta chains from one sample, sequenced in a study of blood T cells in healthy people across ages. One entry per CDR3 protein, called by TCRdb with MiXCR from the 5' RACE reads. The data show 1.5 million to 1.8 million distinct CDR3 sequences, approximately 43% seen once. The sample comprised blood. The receptors stem from a young woman in good health. The CDR3 runs from the conserved cysteine through the conserved F or W. The D gene is left open where the match is weak. Only part of the rows carry a size: once, few, many, or a class if the clone is expanded.

V	size	J	D	CDR3
TRBV24-1	.	TRBJ2-3	TRBD2	CATSDKLLAGAGDTQYF
TRBV20-1	.	TRBJ2-1	.	CSAETGDSYNEQFF
TRBV20-1	many	TRBJ2-1	.	CSARDKPDRGFRSYNEQFF
TRBV5-6	.	TRBJ2-3	.	CASSPSSHLDTQYF
TRBV6-1	.	TRBJ2-1	.	CASGARSKSYNEQFF
TRBV11-2	.	.	.	CASSPGLTENLLKPYEQYF
TRBV6-5	few	TRBJ2-5	.	CASSYSTAREQYF
TRBV9	.	TRBJ2-4	TRBD2	CASSAGEGVNIQYF
TRBV27	few	.	.	CASSLSGISDEQYF
TRBV18	few	TRBJ2-1	.	CASSPWADSYNEQFF
TRBV12-5	.	TRBJ2-1	.	CASGLVLRGSSYNEQFF
TRBV5-1	.	TRBJ2-1	.	CASSQGFTLNEQFF
TRBV4-1	.	TRBJ2-1	TRBD2	CASSQDGLAGVNEQFF
TRBV7-2	.	TRBJ2-5	TRBD2	CASSVDVSGSRYF
TRBV5-1	.	TRBJ2-2	.	CASSLALDTGELFF
TRBV5-1	.	TRBJ2-5	.	CASSLGTRDNEQYF
TRBV6-5	many	TRBJ2-3	.	CASKTNTDTQYF
TRBV4-1	.	TRBJ1-4	.	CASSQDPGEPWRGLFF
TRBV9	.	TRBJ2-5	TRBD2	CASSVEASGTYNEQYF
TRBV29-1	few	TRBJ1-1	.	CSVEVTGGRNTEAFF
TRBV6-2/TRBV6-3	once	.	.	CASSYPPGASWGEQYF
TRBV28	.	TRBJ2-7	.	CASSLKTGAISYEQYF
TRBV20-1	.	TRBJ2-7	TRBD1	CSAPGQGVYEQYF
TRBV12-3/TRBV12-4	once	TRBJ1-4	.	CASSQSVLKKPFF
TRBV6-5	.	.	TRBD1	CASRSRQGAHWTQYF
TRBV27	.	TRBJ2-7	TRBD2	CASSLFSRGGSSYEQYF
TRBV3-1	.	TRBJ2-7	.	CASSQAAYGATYEQYF
TRBV24-1	.	TRBJ2-3	.	CATSVAENGAYF
TRBV5-1	.	TRBJ1-2	.	CASSPEGLYGYTF
TRBV29-1	.	TRBJ1-2	TRBD1	CIVELWTGGVSNYGYTF
TRBV20-1	.	TRBJ1-6	.	CSARDPGRNSYNSPLHF
TRBV10-3	.	TRBJ2-5	.	CAIRTVLEETQYF
TRBV20-1	.	TRBJ2-2	TRBD1	CSARTGGEGGELFF
TRBV20-1	once	TRBJ2-1	.	CSARDFGGADNEQFF
TRBV9	few	TRBJ2-3	.	CASSYRETGTDTQYF
TRBV5-1	.	TRBJ2-7	TRBD2	CASRRTSAPREQYF
TRBV29-1	.	TRBJ1-2	.	CSVAGTTGNYGYTF
TRBV6-6	few	TRBJ1-1	.	CASSYVASEAFF
TRBV9	few	TRBJ2-3	TRBD2	CASTPAGGSDTQYF
TRBV29-1	.	TRBJ1-1	.	CSVEIHMNTEAFF
TRBV7-3	.	TRBJ2-1	.	CASSARVNNEQFF
TRBV29-1	few	.	.	CSVTGDSYNEQYF
TRBV6-2/TRBV6-3	.	TRBJ2-7	.	CASSSSEITAYEQYF